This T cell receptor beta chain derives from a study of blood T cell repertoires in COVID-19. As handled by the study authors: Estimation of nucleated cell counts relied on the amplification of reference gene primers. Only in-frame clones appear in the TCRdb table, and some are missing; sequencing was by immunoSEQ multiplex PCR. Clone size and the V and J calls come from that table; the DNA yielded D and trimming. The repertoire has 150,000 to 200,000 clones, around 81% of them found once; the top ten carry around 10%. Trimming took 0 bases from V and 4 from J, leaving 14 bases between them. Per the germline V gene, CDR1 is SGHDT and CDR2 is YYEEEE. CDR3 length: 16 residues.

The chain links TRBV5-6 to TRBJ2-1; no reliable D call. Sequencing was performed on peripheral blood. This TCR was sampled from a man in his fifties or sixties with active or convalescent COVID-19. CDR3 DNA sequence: TGTGCCAGCAGCTTGGAGACGGGTAAGAAATACAATGAGCAGTTCTTC. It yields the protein CASSLETGKKYNEQFF. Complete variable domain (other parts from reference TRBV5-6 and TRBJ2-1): DAGVTQSPTHLIKTRGQQVTLRCSPKSGHDTVSWYQQALGQGPQFIFQYYEEEERQRGNFPDRFSGHQFPNYSSELNVNALLLGDSALYLCASSLETGKKYNEQFFGPGTRLTVL.